This TCR beta chain was sequenced for a study of blood T cell repertoires in COVID-19. Overall study: There were acute and convalescent COVID-19 samples, and they came from the United States, Italy and Spain.

The CDR3 length is 14 residues. Germline values: CDR1 LNHDA, CDR2 SQIVND (reference sequence). V lost 4 bases and J lost 0, with 7 bases in between. The authors' processing: Amplification of reference gene primers was used by the study to estimate nucleated cell counts. Generated by immunoSEQ multiplex PCR, the TCRdb table keeps only in-frame clones and is missing some. The DNA was the basis for D and trimming; V, J and clone size are from that table. The sample carries under 30,000 clones, nearly 90% recorded once. The chain couples TRBV19 to TRBJ2-1; D unresolved. Sample: peripheral blood. This TCR came from a human donor in a cohort sampled during active COVID-19. CDR3 loop: CASSRDSSYNEQFF. In DNA, the CDR3 is TGTGCCAGTAGTAGAGACTCCTCCTACAATGAGCAGTTCTTC.